This TCR beta chain is from a study of blood T cell repertoires in COVID-19. About the study: The cDNA or gDNA used as material had been derived from T cells, B-cell-depleted T cells, or PBMCs.

This CDR3 contains 16 residues. V was trimmed by 3 bases and J by 0 bases, leaving 12 bases between them. The germline V gene encodes CDR1 MDHEN and CDR2 SYDVKM. Per the study methods: Using reference gene primer amplification, nucleated cell counts were estimated. Clones were read by immunoSEQ multiplex PCR, and TCRdb kept only the in-frame ones, dropping some. V and J calls plus clone size are reproduced from that table; the DNA served to infer D and trimming. The profile covers about 220,000 clones, with roughly 82% appearing a single time and 4% to 5% taken by the ten largest. This sequence originates from a woman in her 70s with acute or convalescent COVID-19. What was sequenced was peripheral blood. This chain connects TRBV28 to TRBJ1-5; D is unresolved. In nucleotides, the CDR3 is TGTGCCAGCAGTTTTCCCCCAACACATAGCAATCAGCCCCAGCATTTT. Amino acids: CASSFPPTHSNQPQHF.